This T cell receptor (beta chain) was identified in a study of cytomegalovirus exposure and HLA in healthy donors. Overall study results and limits: In a later analysis, specific HLA alleles were associated with approximately 17,000 TCR beta sequences at a 0.05 false discovery rate.

In regard to this clone: Its matching antigen is unknown.

PCR used 60 Vbeta primers and 13 Jbeta primers. Produced via immunoSEQ multiplex PCR; TCRdb's table is partial and in-frame only. This table has fewer than 200,000 clones, around 81% appearing once. Trimming removed 0 bases from V and 0 bases from J, with 7 bases in between. The germline gives CDR1 SGDLS, CDR2 YYNGEE. This CDR3 spans 16 amino acids. The receptor was isolated from a woman in her 30s in good health and CMV-seronegative. Material: PBMCs. V gene TRBV9 combines with J gene TRBJ2-6, with D maybe TRBD1 (6 bases). As DNA, the CDR3 is TGTGCCAGCAGCGTAGACAGGGTCTCTGGGGCCAACGTCCTGACTTTC. Amino acids: CASSVDRVSGANVLTF.